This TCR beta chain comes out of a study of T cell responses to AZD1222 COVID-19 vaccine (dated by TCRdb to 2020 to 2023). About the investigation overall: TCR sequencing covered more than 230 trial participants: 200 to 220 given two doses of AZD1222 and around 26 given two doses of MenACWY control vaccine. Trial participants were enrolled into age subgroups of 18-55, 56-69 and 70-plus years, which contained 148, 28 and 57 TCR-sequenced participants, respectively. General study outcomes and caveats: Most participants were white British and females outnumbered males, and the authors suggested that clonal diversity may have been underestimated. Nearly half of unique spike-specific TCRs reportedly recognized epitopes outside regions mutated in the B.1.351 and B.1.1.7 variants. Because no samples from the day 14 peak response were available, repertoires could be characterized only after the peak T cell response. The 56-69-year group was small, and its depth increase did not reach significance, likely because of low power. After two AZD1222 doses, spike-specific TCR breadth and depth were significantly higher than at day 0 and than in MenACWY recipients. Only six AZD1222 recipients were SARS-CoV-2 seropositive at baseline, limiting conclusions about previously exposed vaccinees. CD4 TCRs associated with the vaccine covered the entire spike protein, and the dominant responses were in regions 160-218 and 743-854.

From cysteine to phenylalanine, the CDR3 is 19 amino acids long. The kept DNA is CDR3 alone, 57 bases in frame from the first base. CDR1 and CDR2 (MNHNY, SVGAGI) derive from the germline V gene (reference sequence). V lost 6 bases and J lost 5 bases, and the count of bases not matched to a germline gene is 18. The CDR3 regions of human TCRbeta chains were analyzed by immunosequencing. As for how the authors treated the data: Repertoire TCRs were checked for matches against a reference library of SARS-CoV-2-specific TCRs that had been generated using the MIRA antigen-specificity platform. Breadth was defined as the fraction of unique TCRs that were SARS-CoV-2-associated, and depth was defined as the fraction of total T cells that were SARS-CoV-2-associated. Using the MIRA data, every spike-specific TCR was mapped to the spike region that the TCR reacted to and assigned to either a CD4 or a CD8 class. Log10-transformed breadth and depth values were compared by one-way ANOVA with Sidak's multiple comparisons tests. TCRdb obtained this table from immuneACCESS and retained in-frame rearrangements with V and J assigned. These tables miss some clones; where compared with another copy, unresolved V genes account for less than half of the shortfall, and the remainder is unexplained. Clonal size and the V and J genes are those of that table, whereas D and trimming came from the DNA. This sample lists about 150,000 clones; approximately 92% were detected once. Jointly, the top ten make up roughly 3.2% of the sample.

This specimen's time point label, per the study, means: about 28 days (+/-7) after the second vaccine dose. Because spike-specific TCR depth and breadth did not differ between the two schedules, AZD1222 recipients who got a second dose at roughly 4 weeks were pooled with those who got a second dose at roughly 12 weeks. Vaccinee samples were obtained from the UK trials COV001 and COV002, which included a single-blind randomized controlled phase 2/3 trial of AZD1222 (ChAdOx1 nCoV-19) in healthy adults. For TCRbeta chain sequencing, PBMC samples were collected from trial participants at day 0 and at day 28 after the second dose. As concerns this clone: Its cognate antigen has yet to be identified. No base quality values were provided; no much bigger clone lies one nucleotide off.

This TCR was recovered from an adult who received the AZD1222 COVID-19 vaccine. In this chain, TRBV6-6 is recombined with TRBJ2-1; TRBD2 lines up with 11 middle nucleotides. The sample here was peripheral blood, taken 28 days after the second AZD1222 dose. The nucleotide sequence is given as TGTGCCAGCAGCTCCCCCGGGACTAGCGGTGTGTCTAGAGACAATGAGCAGTTCTTC. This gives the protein CASSSPGTSGVSRDNEQFF.